The 16 T cell receptor beta chains below come from one sample, sequenced in a study of vaccination and CD4 T cells after COVID-19. Time point given: late sampling 161 to 241 days after vaccination in three convalescent patients. Noted treatment: approximately 10-day PBMC culture with coronavirus spike peptide pools or control peptides (ViraFEST assay). The assay that was used to sequence DNA from cultured CD4+ T cells was the Oncomine TCR Beta short-read assay. Each CDR3 protein gets one entry after TCRdb re-called the PCR reads with MiXCR. This table holds about 25,000 distinct CDR3 sequences, approximately 28% found once. Antigens for these TCRs are unknown. This sample comprised CD4+ T cells from blood, cultured in vitro, obtained about 7 months after SARS-CoV-2 vaccination. The receptors were gathered from a human donor who had recovered from COVID-19.

This clonotype was counted a few times. The chain links TRBV20-1 to TRBJ1-5, with a possible D match to TRBD1 (5 bases). The CDR3 is 15 amino acids. CDR1 is DFQATT and CDR2 is SNEGSKA in the germline V gene (reference sequence). The V end was cut by 3 bases, the J end by 6 bases, with 18 bases between. CDR3 in amino acids: CSASESGAGSQPQHF. As DNA, the CDR3 is TGCAGTGCTAGTGAAAGTGGGGCGGGGAGTCAGCCCCAGCATTTT.

This clonotype was observed a handful of times. The J gene is TRBJ2-1, the V gene TRBV20-1; TRBD2 agrees at 12 bases. CDR3 length equals 13 residues. Germline V CDR1 and CDR2: DFQATT, SNEGSKA (reference sequence). The CDR3 sequence: CTLAGGPGNEQFF. CDR3 sequence (DNA): TGCACCCTAGCGGGAGGGCCCGGCAATGAGCAGTTCTTC.

J is TRBJ2-5 and V is TRBV10-3; 8 nucleotides line up with TRBD2. The CDR3 is 13 residues long. J gave up 5 bases and V 4 bases, and 3 bases lay outside the gene matches. Germline CDR1 ENHRY, CDR2 SYGVKD. The CDR3 coding sequence is TGTGCCATCAGTGGCGGGAGGATGGAGACCCAGTACTTC. This sequence encodes CAISGGRMETQYF.

This clonotype was detected a few times. The chain is built from TRBV20-1 and TRBJ2-4, with 11 nucleotides matching TRBD2. Germline V gene data show CDR1 as DFQATT and CDR2 as SNEGSKA (reference sequence). V lost 3 bases, J lost 9 bases, and 13 bases stayed unmatched. The CDR3 has 16 residues. CDR3 in DNA: TGCAGTGCTAGGGGGACTAGCGGCCCCGGTGGAGGCATTCAGTACTTC. Translation gives CSARGTSGPGGGIQYF.

This clonotype was picked up one time. The V gene is TRBV7-4, the J gene TRBJ2-5; TRBD1 matches 7 bases. Germline lookup yields CDR1 SGHVT and CDR2 SQSDAQ. The CDR3 is 14 residues long. The V and J ends lost 5 bases and 5 bases, in that order; junction bases with no gene match: 8. The CDR3 spells CASSARQGWETQYF. Written as DNA, the CDR3 is TGTGCCAGCAGCGCAAGACAGGGATGGGAGACCCAGTACTTC.

This clonotype has only a few counts. The V and J genes are TRBV7-2 and TRBJ2-1; 11 bases line up with TRBD2. With V trimmed by 5 bases and J by 7 bases, 7 bases remained unmatched. CDR3 length: 15 residues. Germline values: CDR1 SGHTA, CDR2 FQGNSA. CDR3 sequence (DNA): TGTGCCAGCAGCAGAGGGACTAGCGGACGTAATGAGCAGTTCTTC. Its protein product is CASSRGTSGRNEQFF.

This clonotype came up many times. The chain couples TRBV20-1 to TRBJ1-2; no definite D call. Germline CDR1 is DFQATT and CDR2 is SNEGSKA (reference sequence). Trimming left V 3 bases short and J 0 bases short, with 5 bases between. The CDR3 is made up of 12 amino acids. The CDR3 coding sequence is TGCAGTGCTAGCGTGGCTAACTATGGCTACACCTTC. This codes for CSASVANYGYTF.

This clonotype was counted a few times. This sequence joins TRBV20-1 and TRBJ2-1, with D unresolved. Trimming left V 5 bases short and J 10 bases short, with 12 bases between. The CDR3 contains 11 residues. Germline V gene data show CDR1 as DFQATT and CDR2 as SNEGSKA (reference sequence). As DNA, the CDR3 is TGCAGTGCTTCCCGGCCGCCAGAGCAGTTCTTC. This sequence encodes CSASRPPEQFF.

This clonotype was found a few times. The chain couples TRBV20-1 to TRBJ2-1; no clear D gene. CDR1 and CDR2 from the germline V gene are DFQATT and SNEGSKA (reference sequence). V was trimmed by 5 bases and J by 0 bases, leaving 11 bases between them. The CDR3 runs to 14 residues. CDR3 sequence reads: CSALRRSSYNEQFF. CDR3 DNA: TGCAGTGCTCTCCGGCGGAGCTCCTACAATGAGCAGTTCTTC.

V is TRBV2 and J is TRBJ2-5; D might be TRBD1 (5 bases). The CDR3 spans 15 residues. V was trimmed by 2 bases and J by 2 bases, leaving 12 bases between them. CDR1 is SNHLY and CDR2 is FYNNEI in the germline V gene. CDR3 amino acids: CASSETDIVQETQYF. As DNA, the CDR3 is TGTGCCAGCAGTGAAACGGACATTGTGCAAGAGACCCAGTACTTC.

The chain uses TRBV20-1 and TRBJ1-6; D gene uncertain. CDR1 and CDR2 from the germline V gene are DFQATT and SNEGSKA (reference sequence). The CDR3 contains 14 residues. V was shortened by 6 bases and J by 8 bases, with 17 bases between the two germline ends. CDR3 nucleotides: TGCAGTGCCCTAAAATTGAGAGGCGATTCACCCCTCCACTTT. Encoded protein: CSALKLRGDSPLHF.

In its sample, this clonotype ranks as medium-sized (0.01 to 0.1%). The chain employs TRBV20-1 and TRBJ2-3, with TRBD2 matching 8 bases. V was clipped by 0 bases and J by 5 bases; unmatched bases: 4. The CDR3 runs to 14 residues. In germline, CDR1 is DFQATT, CDR2 SNEGSKA (reference sequence). The CDR3 nucleotides read TGCAGTGCTAGAGAGGCGGGAGGAGTAGATACGCAGTATTTT. Translation: CSAREAGGVDTQYF.

This clonotype was picked up a small number of times. This chain links TRBV6-2 or TRBV6-3 with TRBJ2-7, with a tentative D call TRBD2 (6 bases). The CDR3 totals 12 residues. Deletions cut 6 bases from V and 2 bases from J, with 8 bases between. Germline V gene data show CDR1 as MNHEY and CDR2 as SVGEGT. The CDR3 is CASRRTTYEQYF. Here the CDR3 DNA reads TGTGCCAGCAGACGGACTACCTACGAGCAGTACTTC.

The chain has TRBV19 and TRBJ2-3; either TRBD1 or TRBD2 may fit D (5 bases each). CDR1 LNHDA and CDR2 SQIVND come from the germline V gene (reference sequence). CDR3 size: 14 residues. With 4 bases removed from V and 6 bases from J, the gap between germline ends came to 14 bases. CDR3 protein: CASSRGPTSDTQYF. Here the CDR3 DNA reads TGTGCCAGTAGTAGGGGACCAACGTCGGATACGCAGTATTTT.

This chain connects TRBV6-5 to TRBJ2-3; 9 bases fit TRBD2. Germline V lookup: CDR1 MNHEY, CDR2 SVGAGI. The trim removed 6 bases at V and 1 base at J, leaving 14 bases unmatched. This CDR3 region has 18 residues. CDR3 sequence: CASSQQTSGAPGTDTQYF. CDR3 coding DNA: TGTGCCAGCAGCCAGCAGACTAGCGGCGCCCCTGGCACAGATACGCAGTATTTT.

The chain has TRBV20-1 and TRBJ2-4; 10 bases fit TRBD1. V was pared by 5 bases and J by 5 bases, with 6 bases of the junction left unmatched. This CDR3 has 14 amino acids. Germline-derived CDR1 and CDR2 are DFQATT and SNEGSKA (reference sequence). The CDR3 loop reads CSAVTGTGENIQYF. In nucleotides, the CDR3 is TGCAGTGCTGTTACCGGGACAGGGGAAAACATTCAGTACTTC.